This T cell receptor beta chain was sequenced in a study of vaccination and CD4 T cells after COVID-19. This clonotype was seen more than once but under ten times. What it binds is not known. Germline lookup yields CDR1 MNHNS and CDR2 SASEGT. Deletions cut 2 bases from V and 8 bases from J, with 18 bases between. The CDR3 extends over 15 amino acids. Treatment described: roughly 11-day PBMC culture with coronavirus spike peptide pools or control peptides (ViraFEST assay). An Oncomine TCR Beta short-read assay was used to sequence the DNA from cultured CD4+ T cells. TCRdb fed the PCR reads into MiXCR, producing one record per CDR3 protein. The repertoire holds 20,000 to 25,000 distinct CDR3 sequences, approximately 51% seen once, with more than 8.5% in the top ten.

The TCR originated in a human donor who had recovered from COVID-19. Material for sequencing was CD4+ T cells from blood, cultured in vitro. The chain employs TRBV6-1 and TRBJ1-2; D is unclear. The CDR3 region has the DNA TGTGCCAGCAGTGAAAGGTCAGAGGCTGTGGGCGGCTACACCTTC. Translated: CASSERSEAVGGYTF.